A selection of T cell receptor beta chains follows, all from one sample in a study of persistence of HIV-infected CD4 T cells. The data were produced by immunoSEQ multiplex PCR, yet TCRdb's version contains in-frame clones alone and is incomplete. Here the sample spans tens of thousands of clones, roughly four fifths being singletons. Their target antigens are unknown. The sequencing here drew on CD4+ T cells sorted from PBMCs after roughly 18-hour stimulation, taken from a patient who received antiretroviral therapy. The receptors derive from an adult man with HIV who was CMV-seropositive. The CDR3 runs from the conserved cysteine through the conserved F or W. Fields, in order: D gene, V gene, J gene, CDR3 DNA, CDR3 protein. D genes are given only for firm matches.

d_gene: NA; v_gene: TRBV5-5; j_gene: TRBJ2-5; CDR3nt: TGTGCCAGCAGCTTCGGACAGTCCCAAACAGAGACCCAGTACTTC; CDR3aa: CASSFGQSQTETQYF
d_gene: NA; v_gene: TRBV7-3; j_gene: TRBJ2-2; CDR3nt: TGTGCCAGCAGCTCCCATACTGCCGGGTCATGGGGCACCGGGGAGCTGTTTTTT; CDR3aa: CASSSHTAGSWGTGELFF
d_gene: TRBD1; v_gene: TRBV6-5; j_gene: TRBJ2-7; CDR3nt: TGTGCCAGCAGAACCGGGACAGGGGACGGGCAGTACTTC; CDR3aa: CASRTGTGDGQYF
d_gene: TRBD1; v_gene: TRBV4-1; j_gene: TRBJ2-7; CDR3nt: TGCGCCAGCAGCCAGAATCCCGGGACAGGGTCCTGGGAGCAGTACTTC; CDR3aa: CASSQNPGTGSWEQYF
d_gene: NA; v_gene: TRBV5-1; j_gene: TRBJ1-5; CDR3nt: TGCGCCAGCAGCTTGGAAGGGAAATCCAATCAGCCCCAGCATTTT; CDR3aa: CASSLEGKSNQPQHF
d_gene: NA; v_gene: TRBV6-1; j_gene: TRBJ2-7; CDR3nt: TGTGCCAGCAGTGAAAACGGGGTCGTCTCCTACGAGCAGTACTTC; CDR3aa: CASSENGVVSYEQYF
d_gene: TRBD1; v_gene: TRBV19; j_gene: TRBJ2-3; CDR3nt: TGTGCCAGTAGTACACACAGGGGCGTGACAGATACGCAGTATTTT; CDR3aa: CASSTHRGVTDTQYF
d_gene: NA; v_gene: TRBV6-5; j_gene: TRBJ1-1; CDR3nt: TGTGCCAGCAGTTACCGGGTGGCGAACACTGAAGCTTTCTTT; CDR3aa: CASSYRVANTEAFF
d_gene: NA; v_gene: TRBV12-3/TRBV12-4; j_gene: TRBJ1-5; CDR3nt: TGTGCCAGCACCCTCCAGGGCAGCCAGCCCCAGCATTTT; CDR3aa: CASTLQGSQPQHF
d_gene: NA; v_gene: TRBV7-9; j_gene: TRBJ2-7; CDR3nt: TGTGCCAGCAGCTCGACAGGGAGGACTGGGGAGCAGTACTTC; CDR3aa: CASSSTGRTGEQYF